These 13 T cell receptor beta chains were sequenced from one sample in a study of blood T cell repertoires in COVID-19. The assay was immunoSEQ multiplex PCR, and TCRdb's table has in-frame clones only and misses some. The table shows around 87,000 clones, with 60% to 85% occurring only once. Sequences were obtained from peripheral blood. The receptors shown here come from an elderly woman with acute or convalescent COVID-19.

The chain couples TRBV19 to TRBJ1-5; D perhaps matches TRBD1 (5 bases). Germline values: CDR1 LNHDA, CDR2 SQIVND (reference sequence). The CDR3 has 14 amino acids. The V and J ends lost 7 bases and 6 bases respectively, with 16 bases between them. CDR3 in amino acids: CASTSQGSIQPQHF. The CDR3 DNA sequence: TGTGCCAGTACAAGCCAGGGTTCGATTCAGCCCCAGCATTTT.

Only a few counts were recorded for this clone. The chain joins TRBV4-3 to TRBJ2-7; D possibly corresponds to TRBD2 (5 bases). Per germline, CDR1 LGHNA and CDR2 YSLEER. The CDR3 totals 15 residues. Trimming pared 0 bases from V and 2 bases from J, leaving 11 bases between. The DNA for the CDR3 is TGCGCCAGCAGCCAAGATCGAGGGCCGGCCTACGAGCAGTACTTC. It is translated as CASSQDRGPAYEQYF.

For the CDR3, the DNA is TGTGCCAGCAGCTCTGGACAGATTAATGAAAAACTGTTTTTT. Its translation: CASSSGQINEKLFF. The chain employs TRBV5-4 and TRBJ1-4, with D possibly TRBD1 on 6 matching bases. Looked up from germline, CDR1 is SGHNT and CDR2 is YYREEE (reference sequence). V was shortened by 3 bases and J by 4 bases, with 10 bases between the two germline ends. CDR3 length equals 14 residues. Combining the CDR3 with reference TRBV5-4 and TRBJ1-4 gives the whole variable domain ETGVTQSPTHLIKTRGQQVTLRCSSQSGHNTVSWYQQALGQGPQFIFQYYREEENGRGNFPPRFSGLQFPNYSSELNVNALELDDSALYLCASSSGQINEKLFFGSGTQLSVL.

This clone was observed once. The chain has TRBV6-5 and TRBJ1-1, with D tentatively TRBD1 (5 bases). Germline assignment: CDR1 MNHEY and CDR2 SVGAGI. The CDR3 has 15 residues. V was pared by 5 bases and J by 4 bases, with 17 bases between. The CDR3 is CASSRPGLLATEAFF. The CDR3 bases are TGTGCCAGCAGTAGACCGGGACTGCTGGCCACTGAAGCTTTCTTT.

To note about this clone: The junction departs from the called germline gene at one end, perhaps through a read error. This CDR3 is CASTQRSRGQETQYF. For the CDR3, the DNA is TGCGCCAGCACCCAACGGTCCCGGGGACAAGAGACCCAGTACTTC. V usage is TRBV4-1 and J usage is TRBJ2-5; perhaps TRBD2 as D (5 bases). The CDR3 has 15 residues. Germline V lookup: CDR1 MGHRA, CDR2 YSYEKL.

The genes are TRBV6-5 and TRBJ2-5; D remains ambiguous. Per germline, CDR1 MNHEY and CDR2 SVGAGI. The germline V and J ends were trimmed by 2 bases and 1 base, with 14 bases remaining between them. This CDR3 spans 16 amino acids. In nucleotides, the CDR3 is TGTGCCAGCAGTTACAGTACACATGCCCCCCAAGAGACCCAGTACTTC. The encoded protein is CASSYSTHAPQETQYF.

The chain is built from TRBV5-8 and TRBJ1-5, with 7 bases matching TRBD1. The V and J ends lost 4 bases and 4 bases, in that order; junction bases with no gene match: 5. CDR3 size: 14 residues. Germline assignment: CDR1 SGHTS and CDR2 YDEGEE. CDR3 loop: CASSPGQPNQPQHF. As DNA, the CDR3 is TGTGCCAGCAGCCCGGGACAGCCGAATCAGCCCCAGCATTTT.

The V gene is TRBV7-8, the J gene TRBJ1-6; D not resolved. The CDR3 sequence is 14 residues long. Trimming left V 1 base short and J 8 bases short, with 9 bases between. From germline, CDR1 is SGHVS and CDR2 FQNEAQ. CDR3 DNA: TGTGCCAGCAGCTTAGGGGCAGTGGATTCACCCCTCCACTTT. Protein sequence: CASSLGAVDSPLHF.

This clone was seen only a few times. V gene TRBV12-3 or TRBV12-4 combines with J gene TRBJ1-2, with 8 bases that match TRBD1. The CDR3 totals 13 residues. Trimming took 7 bases from V and 7 from J; bases not matched to a gene: 8. This chain's CDR3 is CASTSDRGGGYTF. CDR3 DNA sequence: TGTGCCAGCACCAGCGACAGGGGAGGTGGCTACACCTTC.

The chain joins TRBV24-1 to TRBJ2-3, with D tentatively TRBD2 (6 bases). The ends were cut back, 4 bases at V and 2 bases at J, with 9 bases in the middle. Per the germline V gene, CDR1 is KGHDR and CDR2 is SFDVKD. This CDR3 comprises 14 residues. CDR3 residues: CATSDPGVTDTQYF. Here the CDR3 DNA reads TGTGCCACCAGTGACCCGGGGGTCACAGATACGCAGTATTTT.

The chain couples TRBV28 to TRBJ1-5, with 11 positions matching TRBD1. Unmatched junction bases numbered 3, after V lost 7 bases and J lost 7 bases. Germline-derived CDR1 and CDR2 are MDHEN and SYDVKM. The CDR3 is made up of 13 amino acids. The CDR3 reads CASIRTGGQPQHF. In DNA, the CDR3 is TGTGCCAGCATTCGGACAGGGGGCCAGCCCCAGCATTTT.

The chain is built from TRBV7-3 and TRBJ2-5, with 8 bases identical to TRBD2. Trimming at V came to 3 bases and at J to 5 bases, leaving 2 bases not matched to a gene. Germline CDR1 and CDR2: SGHTA and FQGTGA. This CDR3 has 13 residues. CDR3 in amino acids: CASSFSGTETQYF. CDR3 DNA: TGTGCCAGCAGCTTTAGCGGGACGGAGACCCAGTACTTC.

The rearrangement joins TRBV29-1 to TRBJ2-1, with TRBD1 matching 9 bases. Unmatched junction bases numbered 14, after V lost 6 bases and J lost 14 bases. This CDR3 has 13 amino acids. Germline CDR1 is SQVTM and CDR2 is ANQGSEA. The CDR3 sequence is CSVTTSTGGPKFF. The CDR3, as DNA: TGCAGCGTCACGACTTCGACAGGGGGACCGAAGTTCTTC.